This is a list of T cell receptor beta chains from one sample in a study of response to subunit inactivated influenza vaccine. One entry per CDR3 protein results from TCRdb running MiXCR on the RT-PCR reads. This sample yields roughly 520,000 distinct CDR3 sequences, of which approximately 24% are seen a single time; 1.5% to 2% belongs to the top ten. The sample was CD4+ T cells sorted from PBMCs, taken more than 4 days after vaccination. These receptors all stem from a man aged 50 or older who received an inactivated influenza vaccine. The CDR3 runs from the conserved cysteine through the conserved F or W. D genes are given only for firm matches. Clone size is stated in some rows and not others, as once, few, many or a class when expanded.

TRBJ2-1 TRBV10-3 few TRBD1 CAISEYGTGYNEQFF TGTGCCATCAGTGAGTACGGGACAGGATACAATGAGCAGTTCTTC
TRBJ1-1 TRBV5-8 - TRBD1 CASSRGVARGLDTEAFF TGTGCCAGCAGCCGGGGGGTGGCCAGGGGGCTGGACACTGAAGCTTTCTTT
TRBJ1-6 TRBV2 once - CASSESSPLHF TGTGCCAGCAGTGAAAGTTCACCCCTCCACTTT
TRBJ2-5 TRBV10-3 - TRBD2 CATEAGGGETQYF TGTGCCACTGAAGCGGGAGGGGGAGAGACCCAGTACTTC
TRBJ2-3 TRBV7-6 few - CASSLIAAGTMDTQYF TGTGCCAGCAGCTTAATAGCTGCAGGGACGATGGATACGCAGTATTTT
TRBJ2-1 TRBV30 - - CAWSTTGNEQFF TGTGCCTGGAGTACCACAGGGAATGAGCAGTTCTTC
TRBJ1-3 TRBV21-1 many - CASTLDRAGNTIYF TGTGCCAGCACTCTAGACAGGGCTGGAAACACCATATATTTT
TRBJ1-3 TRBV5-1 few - CASSLDGDPGNTIYF TGCGCCAGCAGCTTAGACGGAGATCCTGGTAACACCATATATTTT
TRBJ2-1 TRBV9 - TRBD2 CASSVWGTSVREQFF TGTGCCAGCAGCGTATGGGGGACTAGCGTCCGTGAGCAGTTCTTC
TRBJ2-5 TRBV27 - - CASSFRGIEETQYF TGTGCCAGCAGTTTTCGCGGGATTGAAGAGACCCAGTACTTC
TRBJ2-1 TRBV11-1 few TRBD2 CASSLTRSGTSGRAYEQFF TGTGCCAGCAGCTTAACGCGCTCCGGGACTAGCGGGAGGGCCTATGAGCAGTTCTTC
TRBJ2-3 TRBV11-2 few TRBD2 CASSFRTSGVSRTDTQYF TGTGCCAGCAGCTTCCGGACTAGCGGGGTCTCTAGGACGGATACGCAGTATTTT
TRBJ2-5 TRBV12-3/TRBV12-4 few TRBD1 CASRPTGTVGTQYF TGTGCCAGCAGACCTACCGGGACAGTTGGGACCCAGTACTTC
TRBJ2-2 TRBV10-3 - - CAISELGGETGELFF TGTGCCATCAGTGAGTTGGGCGGGGAGACCGGGGAGCTGTTTTTT
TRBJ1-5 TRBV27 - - CASSLLDRRDQPQHF TGTGCCAGCAGTTTGCTAGACAGGAGGGATCAGCCCCAGCATTTT
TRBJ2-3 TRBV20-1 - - CSALPQRLTDTQYF TGCAGTGCTCTGCCCCAGAGACTCACAGATACGCAGTATTTT
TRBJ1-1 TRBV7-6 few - CASSALGGGTEAFF TGTGCCAGCAGCGCTCTGGGGGGCGGCACTGAAGCTTTCTTT
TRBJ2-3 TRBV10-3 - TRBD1 CAISETGALTDTQYF TGTGCCATCAGTGAAACAGGGGCGCTCACAGATACGCAGTATTTT
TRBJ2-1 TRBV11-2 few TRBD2 CASTPRVTSGSSNEQFF TGTGCCAGCACCCCACGGGTGACTAGCGGGAGTTCAAATGAGCAGTTCTTC
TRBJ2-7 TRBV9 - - CASSVDVTHKYEQYF TGTGCCAGCAGCGTAGACGTCACACACAAGTACGAGCAGTACTTC
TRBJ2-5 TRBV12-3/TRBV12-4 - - CASSFGQYQETQYF TGTGCCAGCAGTTTTGGACAATACCAAGAGACCCAGTACTTC
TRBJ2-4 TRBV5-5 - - CASSLSGKNIQYF TGTGCCAGCAGCTTGTCGGGGAAAAACATTCAGTACTTC
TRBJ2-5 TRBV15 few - CATSIGGVQETQYF TGTGCCACCAGCATTGGCGGGGTTCAAGAGACCCAGTACTTC
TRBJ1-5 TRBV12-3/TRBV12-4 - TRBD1 CASSLSAGGQPQHF TGTGCCAGCAGTTTGTCGGCAGGGGGACAGCCCCAGCATTTT
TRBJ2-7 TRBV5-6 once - CASSTFGQDYYEQYF TGTGCCAGCAGCACATTCGGGCAGGATTACTACGAGCAGTACTTC
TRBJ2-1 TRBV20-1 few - CSAILYNEQFF TGCAGTGCTATACTTTACAATGAGCAGTTCTTC
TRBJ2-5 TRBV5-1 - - CASSLVGSPETQYF TGCGCCAGCAGCTTGGTTGGTAGCCCTGAGACCCAGTACTTC
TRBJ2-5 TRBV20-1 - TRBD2 CSAKGTTAGGTQYF TGCAGTGCTAAGGGAACGACTGCGGGAGGGACCCAGTACTTC
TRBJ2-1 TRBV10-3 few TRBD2 CAINGGRNEQFF TGTGCCATCAACGGGGGGAGGAATGAGCAGTTCTTC
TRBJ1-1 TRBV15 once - CATSSEGRKTEAFF TGTGCCACCAGCAGCGAGGGGAGGAAAACTGAAGCTTTCTTT
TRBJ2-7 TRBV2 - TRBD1 CASSGQGQTYEQYF TGTGCCAGCAGTGGACAGGGTCAAACCTACGAGCAGTACTTC
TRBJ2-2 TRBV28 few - CASSVRTGELFF TGTGCCAGCAGTGTGAGAACCGGGGAGCTGTTTTTT
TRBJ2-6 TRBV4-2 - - CASSHRDRPSSGANVLTF TGTGCCAGCAGCCATAGGGACCGGCCCTCCTCTGGGGCCAACGTCCTGACTTTC
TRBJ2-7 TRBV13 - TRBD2 CASSSGLAGNYEQYF TGTGCCAGCAGCTCCGGACTAGCGGGAAATTACGAGCAGTACTTC
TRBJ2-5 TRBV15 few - CATSREPGRQETQYF TGTGCCACCAGCAGGGAACCGGGAAGACAAGAGACCCAGTACTTC
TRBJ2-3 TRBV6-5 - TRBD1 CASSYLRQGSSDTQYF TGTGCCAGCAGTTATTTGCGACAGGGATCGTCAGATACGCAGTATTTT
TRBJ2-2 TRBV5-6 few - CASSFGGLNTGELFF TGTGCCAGCAGCTTTGGGGGCCTGAACACCGGGGAGCTGTTTTTT
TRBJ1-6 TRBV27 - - CASSSSRGSGSPLHF TGTGCCAGCAGTTCCTCACGGGGTTCGGGTTCACCCCTCCACTTT
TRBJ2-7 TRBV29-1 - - CSVEAYDVRGEQYF TGCAGCGTTGAAGCTTACGACGTTCGAGGGGAGCAGTACTTC
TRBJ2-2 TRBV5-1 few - CASSSGTGSTGELFF TGCGCCAGCAGCTCAGGGACGGGGAGCACCGGGGAGCTGTTTTTT
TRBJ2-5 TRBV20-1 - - CSARVPGVETQYF TGCAGTGCTAGAGTCCCAGGGGTCGAGACCCAGTACTTC
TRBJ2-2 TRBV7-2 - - CASSGRIPLNTGELFF TGTGCCAGCAGCGGCAGAATCCCCCTTAACACCGGGGAGCTGTTTTTT
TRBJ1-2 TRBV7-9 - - CASSPHGRYGYTF TGTGCCAGCAGCCCACACGGGAGATATGGCTACACCTTC
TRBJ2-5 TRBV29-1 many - CSVEDGTETQYF TGCAGCGTTGAAGACGGGACAGAGACCCAGTACTTC
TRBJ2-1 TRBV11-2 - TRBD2 CASSAGTSGRAINEQFF TGTGCCAGCAGCGCCGGGACTAGCGGGAGGGCCATCAATGAGCAGTTCTTC
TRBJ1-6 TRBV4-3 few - CASSQDPASSYNSPLHF TGCGCCAGCAGCCAAGATCCCGCGAGCTCCTATAATTCACCCCTCCACTTT
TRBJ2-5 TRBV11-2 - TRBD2 CASSLSGGGVYQETQYF TGTGCCAGCAGCTTATCGGGCGGGGGGGTGTACCAAGAGACCCAGTACTTC
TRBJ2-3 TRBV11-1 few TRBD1 CASSLTTGGFDTQYF TGTGCCAGCAGCTTAACGACAGGGGGATTTGATACGCAGTATTTT
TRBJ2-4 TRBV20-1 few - CSARDPLITSAKNIQYF TGCAGTGCTAGAGATCCCCTTATAACTAGTGCCAAAAACATTCAGTACTTC
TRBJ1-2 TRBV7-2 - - CASSPKVAANYGYTF TGTGCCAGCAGCCCCAAGGTGGCTGCTAACTATGGCTACACCTTC
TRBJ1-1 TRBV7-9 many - CASSLGETVRAFF TGTGCCAGCAGCTTAGGGGAGACGGTGCGGGCTTTCTTT
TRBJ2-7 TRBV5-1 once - CASSLLGVSGALPYEQYF TGCGCCAGCAGCTTATTGGGGGTTTCGGGAGCATTGCCTTACGAGCAGTACTTC
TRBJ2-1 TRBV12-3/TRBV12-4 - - CASRQSYNEQFF TGTGCCAGCAGACAGAGCTACAATGAGCAGTTCTTC
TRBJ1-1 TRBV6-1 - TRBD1 CASNIYRGHTEAFF TGTGCCAGCAATATCTACAGGGGACACACTGAAGCTTTCTTT
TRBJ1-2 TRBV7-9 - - CASSLDRRNLNYGYTF TGTGCCAGCAGCTTAGATCGGCGGAATCTTAACTATGGCTACACCTTC
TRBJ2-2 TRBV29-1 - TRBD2 CSVGLRSGGSGELFF TGCAGCGTTGGTCTTAGGAGCGGGGGGTCCGGGGAGCTGTTTTTT
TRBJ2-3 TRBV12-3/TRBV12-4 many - CASRLHPTSGSDTQYF TGTGCCAGCAGGCTCCATCCGACTAGTGGGTCCGATACGCAGTATTTT